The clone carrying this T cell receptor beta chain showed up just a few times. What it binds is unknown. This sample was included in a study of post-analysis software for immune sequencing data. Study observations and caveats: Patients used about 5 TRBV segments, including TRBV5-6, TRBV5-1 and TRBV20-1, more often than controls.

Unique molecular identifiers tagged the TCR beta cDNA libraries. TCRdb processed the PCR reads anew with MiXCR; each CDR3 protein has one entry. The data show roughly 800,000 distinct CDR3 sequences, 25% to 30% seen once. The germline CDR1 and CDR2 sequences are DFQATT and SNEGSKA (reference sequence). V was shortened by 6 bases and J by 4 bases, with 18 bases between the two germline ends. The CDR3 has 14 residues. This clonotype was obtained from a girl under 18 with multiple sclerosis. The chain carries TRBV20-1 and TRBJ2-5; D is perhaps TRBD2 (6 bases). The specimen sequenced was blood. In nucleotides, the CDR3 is TGCAGTGCCCACGGCACCGCCGGGGGAGAGACCCAGTACTTC. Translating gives CSAHGTAGGETQYF.